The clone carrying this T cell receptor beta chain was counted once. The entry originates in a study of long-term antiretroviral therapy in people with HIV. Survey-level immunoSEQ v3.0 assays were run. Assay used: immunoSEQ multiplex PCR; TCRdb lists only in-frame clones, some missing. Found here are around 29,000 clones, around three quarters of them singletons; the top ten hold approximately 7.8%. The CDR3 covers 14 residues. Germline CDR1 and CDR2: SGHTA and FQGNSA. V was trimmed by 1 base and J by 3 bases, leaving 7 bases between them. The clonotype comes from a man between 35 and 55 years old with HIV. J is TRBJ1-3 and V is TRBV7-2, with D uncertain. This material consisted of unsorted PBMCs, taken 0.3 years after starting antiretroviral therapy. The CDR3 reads CASSLVGSGNTIYF. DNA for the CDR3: TGTGCCAGCAGCTTAGTAGGAAGTGGAAACACCATATATTTT. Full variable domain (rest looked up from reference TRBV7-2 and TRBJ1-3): GAGVSQSPSNKVTEKGKDVELRCDPISGHTALYWYRQSLGQGLEFLIYFQGNSAPDKSGLPSDRFSAERTGGSVSTLTIQRTQQEDSAVYLCASSLVGSGNTIYFGEGSWLTVV.